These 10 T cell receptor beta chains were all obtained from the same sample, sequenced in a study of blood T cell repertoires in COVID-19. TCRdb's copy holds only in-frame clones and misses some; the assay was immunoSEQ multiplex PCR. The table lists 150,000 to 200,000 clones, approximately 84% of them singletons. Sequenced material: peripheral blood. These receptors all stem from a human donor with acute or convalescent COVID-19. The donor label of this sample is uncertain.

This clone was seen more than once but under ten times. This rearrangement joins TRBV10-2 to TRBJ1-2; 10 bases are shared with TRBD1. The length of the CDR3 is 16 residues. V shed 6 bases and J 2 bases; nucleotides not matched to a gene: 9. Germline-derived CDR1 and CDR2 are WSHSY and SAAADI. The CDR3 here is CASRSTPGQGNYGYTF. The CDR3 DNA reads TGCGCCAGCAGATCCACTCCGGGACAGGGGAACTATGGCTACACCTTC.

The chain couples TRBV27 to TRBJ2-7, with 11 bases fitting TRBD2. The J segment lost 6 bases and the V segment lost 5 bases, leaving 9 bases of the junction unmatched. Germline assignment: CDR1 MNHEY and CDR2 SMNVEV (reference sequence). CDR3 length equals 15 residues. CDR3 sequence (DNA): TGTGCCAGCAGTCCGTTAGCGGGAGGGCCGGGCGAGCAGTACTTC. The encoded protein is CASSPLAGGPGEQYF.

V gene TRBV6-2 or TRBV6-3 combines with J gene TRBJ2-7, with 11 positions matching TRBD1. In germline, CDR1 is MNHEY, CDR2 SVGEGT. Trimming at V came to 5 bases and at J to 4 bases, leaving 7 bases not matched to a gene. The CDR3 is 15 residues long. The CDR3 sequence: CASSTRDRGSYEQYF. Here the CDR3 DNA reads TGTGCCAGCAGTACCCGGGACAGGGGGAGTTACGAGCAGTACTTC.

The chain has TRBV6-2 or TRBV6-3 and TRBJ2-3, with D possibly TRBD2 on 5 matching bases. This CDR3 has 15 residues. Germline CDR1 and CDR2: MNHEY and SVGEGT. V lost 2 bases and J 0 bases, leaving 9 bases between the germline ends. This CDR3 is CASSYGRESTDTQYF. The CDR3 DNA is TGTGCCAGCAGTTACGGAAGGGAGAGCACAGATACGCAGTATTTT.

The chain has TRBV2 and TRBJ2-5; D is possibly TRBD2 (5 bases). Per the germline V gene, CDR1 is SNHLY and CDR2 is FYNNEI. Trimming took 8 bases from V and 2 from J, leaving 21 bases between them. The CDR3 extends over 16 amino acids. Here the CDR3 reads CASVGRTLWGQETQYF. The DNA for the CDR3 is TGTGCCAGCGTCGGGCGGACTCTATGGGGTCAAGAGACCCAGTACTTC.

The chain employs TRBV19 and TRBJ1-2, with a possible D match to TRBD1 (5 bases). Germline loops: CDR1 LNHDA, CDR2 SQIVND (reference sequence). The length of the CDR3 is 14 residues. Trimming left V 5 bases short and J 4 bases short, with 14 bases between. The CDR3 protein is CASSSGPGLYGYTF. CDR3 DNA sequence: TGTGCCAGTAGTTCGGGACCGGGACTCTATGGCTACACCTTC.

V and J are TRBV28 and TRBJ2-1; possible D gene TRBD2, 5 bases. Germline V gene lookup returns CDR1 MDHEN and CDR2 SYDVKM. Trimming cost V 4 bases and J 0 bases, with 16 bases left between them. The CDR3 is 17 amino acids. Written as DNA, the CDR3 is TGTGCCAGCAGTTCCCCGGCCCGACGGGGCTCCTACAATGAGCAGTTCTTC. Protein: CASSSPARRGSYNEQFF.

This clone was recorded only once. DNA of the CDR3: TGTGCCAGCAGTGCTAATAGCGGTTTCGCCTACAATGAGCAGTTCTTC. Translation gives CASSANSGFAYNEQFF. The V gene is TRBV2, the J gene TRBJ2-1; perhaps TRBD2 as D (6 bases). The CDR3 runs to 16 residues. Trimming stripped 4 bases from V and 2 bases from J, with 15 bases between. CDR1 is SNHLY, CDR2 FYNNEI, per germline.

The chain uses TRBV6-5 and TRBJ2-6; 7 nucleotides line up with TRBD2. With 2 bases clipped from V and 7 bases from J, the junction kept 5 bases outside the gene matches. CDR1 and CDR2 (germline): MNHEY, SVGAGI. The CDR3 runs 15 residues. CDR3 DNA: TGTGCCAGCAGTTACGGGCTAGCGGAAGCCAACGTCCTGACTTTC. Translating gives CASSYGLAEANVLTF.

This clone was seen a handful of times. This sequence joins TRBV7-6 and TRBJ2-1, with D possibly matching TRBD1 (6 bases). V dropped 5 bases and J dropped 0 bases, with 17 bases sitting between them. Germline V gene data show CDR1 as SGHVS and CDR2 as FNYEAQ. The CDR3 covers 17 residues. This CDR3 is CASSLSPRGSSYNEQFF. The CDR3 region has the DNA TGTGCCAGCAGCCTCTCTCCCAGGGGAAGCTCCTACAATGAGCAGTTCTTC.